The 2 T cell receptor beta chains reported below all come from one sample, sequenced in a study of blood T cells in healthy people across ages. PCR was performed a second time for about 7 to 11 cycles using a sample-barcoded 5' primer and a J-beta primer mix. MiXCR, applied by TCRdb to the 5' RACE reads, yields one record per CDR3 protein. The table shows about 680,000 distinct CDR3 sequences, with 49% occurring only once. The material sequenced was blood. These receptors were taken from a woman aged 60-75 years in good health.

The CDR3 loop is CASSFDSGSAYEQYF. The CDR3 DNA is TGTGCCAGCAGCTTCGATAGCGGGAGTGCCTACGAGCAGTACTTC. The gene calls are TRBV11-1 and TRBJ2-7, with 9 bases fitting TRBD2. The V segment lost 3 bases and the J segment 2 bases; nucleotides outside the gene matches: 5. Germline CDR1 SGHAT, CDR2 FQDESV (reference sequence). There are 15 residues in the CDR3.

This rearrangement joins TRBV5-1 to TRBJ1-1; D unclear. CDR1 and CDR2 from the germline V gene are SGHRS and YFSETQ. With 4 bases removed from V and 2 bases from J, the gap between germline ends came to 12 bases. This CDR3 region has 14 residues. The CDR3: CASSPVGKNTEAFF. CDR3 coding DNA: TGCGCCAGCAGCCCGGTGGGGAAAAACACTGAAGCTTTCTTT.